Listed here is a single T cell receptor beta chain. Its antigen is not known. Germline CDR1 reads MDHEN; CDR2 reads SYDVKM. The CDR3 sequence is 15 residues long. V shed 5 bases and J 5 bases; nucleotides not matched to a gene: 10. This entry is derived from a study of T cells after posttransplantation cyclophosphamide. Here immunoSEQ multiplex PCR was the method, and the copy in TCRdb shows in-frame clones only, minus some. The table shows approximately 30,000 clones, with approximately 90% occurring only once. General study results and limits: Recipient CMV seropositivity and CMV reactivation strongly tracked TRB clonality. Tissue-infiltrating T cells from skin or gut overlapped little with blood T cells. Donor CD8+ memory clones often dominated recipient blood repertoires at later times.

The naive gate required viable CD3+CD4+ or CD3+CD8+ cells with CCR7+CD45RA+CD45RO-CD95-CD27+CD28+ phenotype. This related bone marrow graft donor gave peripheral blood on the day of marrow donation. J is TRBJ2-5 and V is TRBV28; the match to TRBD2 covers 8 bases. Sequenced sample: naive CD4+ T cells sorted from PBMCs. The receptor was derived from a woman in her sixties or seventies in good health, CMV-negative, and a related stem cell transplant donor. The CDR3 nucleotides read TGTGCCAGCAGTGGTGTGGCAGCGGGAGAGGAGACCCAGTACTTC. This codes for CASSGVAAGEETQYF.